Each of the 15 T cell receptor beta chains below was sequenced from the same sample in a study of OX40 agonist ivuxolimab in advanced cancers. The protocol was immunoSEQ multiplex PCR, while the TCRdb copy is restricted to in-frame clones and leaves out a portion. The sample records approximately 90,000 clones, 80% to 90% being singletons. The material was CD4+ or CD8+ T cells sorted from blood, obtained in a trial of the OX40 agonist ivuxolimab. These receptor sequences come from an adult with an advanced solid tumor such as melanoma, head and neck, liver or kidney cancer.

The chain links TRBV6-4 to TRBJ2-5, with D possibly being TRBD1 or TRBD2 (5 bases each). The length of the CDR3 is 16 residues. CDR1 is MRHNA, CDR2 SNTAGT, per germline. V was cut by 2 bases and J by 5 bases, with 18 bases left in between. In nucleotides, the CDR3 is TGTGCCAGCAGTGACCGGGACGTTCCCAGGAGGGAGACCCAGTACTTC. Its protein product is CASSDRDVPRRETQYF.

The chain carries TRBV4-3 and TRBJ2-2; 9 bases fit TRBD2. Germline CDR1 and CDR2: LGHNA and YSLEER. CDR3 length: 17 amino acids. After removal of 1 base from V and 4 bases from J, the junction contained 7 bases not matched to a gene. CDR3 residues: CASSQVAGGPSTGELFF. The CDR3 DNA sequence: TGCGCCAGCAGCCAAGTGGCGGGGGGGCCGAGCACCGGGGAGCTGTTTTTT.

The CDR3 protein is CASSLVRGPGANVLTF. For the CDR3, the DNA is TGTGCCAGCAGTTTAGTCCGGGGGCCTGGGGCCAACGTCCTGACTTTC. V and J are TRBV28 and TRBJ2-6; the D call may be TRBD1 or TRBD2 (6 bases each). Germline V lookup: CDR1 MDHEN, CDR2 SYDVKM. The V and J ends lost 2 bases and 2 bases respectively, with 10 bases between them. The CDR3 runs to 16 residues. Supplemented by reference TRBV28 and TRBJ2-6, the full variable domain reads DVKVTQSSRYLVKRTGEKVFLECVQDMDHENMFWYRQDPGLGLRLIYFSYDVKMKEKGDIPEGYSVSREKKERFSLILESASTNQTSMYLCASSLVRGPGANVLTFGAGSRLTVL.

This rearrangement joins TRBV28 to TRBJ2-5, with D tentatively TRBD1 (5 bases). Between the trimmed V and J ends, which lost 1 base and 7 bases, there was a span of 10 bases. Germline values: CDR1 MDHEN, CDR2 SYDVKM. This CDR3 has 13 residues. In DNA, the CDR3 is TGTGCCAGCAGTTTATCCCCTCAGGGGACCCAGTACTTC. It yields the protein CASSLSPQGTQYF.

This clone occurred once. The V call is TRBV4-3, the J call TRBJ1-5, with D unresolved. This CDR3 contains 15 residues. The germline gives CDR1 LGHNA, CDR2 YSLEER. V lost 4 bases and J lost 0, with 10 bases in between. The CDR3 nucleotides read TGCGCCAGCAGCCCCCAGGCAGATAGCAATCAGCCCCAGCATTTT. Translation gives CASSPQADSNQPQHF.

The table lists this clone with a count of one. The rearrangement uses TRBV6-5 and TRBJ1-6; TRBD1 matches at 7 bases. This CDR3 is 14 amino acids long. V was pared by 2 bases and J by 9 bases, with 4 bases of the junction left unmatched. Germline V gene lookup returns CDR1 MNHEY and CDR2 SVGAGI. The CDR3 nucleotides read TGTGCCAGCAGTTACAGGACAGGTTCTTCACCCCTCCACTTT. As protein: CASSYRTGSSPLHF.

The V call is TRBV27, the J call TRBJ2-3; TRBD2 agrees at 7 bases. CDR3 size: 13 residues. CDR1 MNHEY and CDR2 SMNVEV come from the germline V gene (reference sequence). Trimming removed 6 bases from V and 2 bases from J; junction bases left unmatched: 2. CDR3 DNA sequence: TGTGCCAGCAGGACTAGCTTCACAGATACGCAGTATTTT. Translating it yields CASRTSFTDTQYF.

This chain links TRBV21-1 with TRBJ2-1; no DNA check was done on the table's D call, TRBD2. TRBV21-1 is assigned pseudogene status. This CDR3 has 11 amino acids. The CDR3 nucleotides are TGTGCCAGCAGAATAGACTTACGGCAGTTCTTC. Its translation is CASRIDLRQFF.

The chain employs TRBV19 and TRBJ2-7; D gene unclear. This CDR3 contains 11 residues. Germline loops: CDR1 LNHDA, CDR2 SQIVND (reference sequence). V was trimmed by 2 bases and J by 3 bases, leaving 2 bases between them. The CDR3 protein is CASSINYEQYF. For the CDR3, the DNA is TGTGCCAGTAGTATAAACTACGAGCAGTACTTC.

V is TRBV4-1 and J is TRBJ2-1; either TRBD1 or TRBD2 may fit D (5 bases each). Germline V lookup: CDR1 MGHRA, CDR2 YSYEKL. The V and J ends lost 4 bases and 8 bases respectively, with 12 bases between them. CDR3 length equals 13 residues. CDR3 loop: CASSRGTRDEQFF. The CDR3 DNA sequence: TGCGCCAGCAGCCGAGGGACCCGCGATGAGCAGTTCTTC.

The rearrangement links TRBV7-9 to TRBJ2-7, with TRBD2 as a possible D gene (6 bases). With 1 base removed from V and 4 bases from J, the gap between germline ends came to 14 bases. This CDR3 contains 15 residues. The germline V gene encodes CDR1 SEHNR and CDR2 FQNEAQ (reference sequence). CDR3 coding DNA: TGTGCCAGCAGCTTAGACCTCGGCGGGGTATACGAGCAGTACTTC. Translated, it gives CASSLDLGGVYEQYF.

This clone occurred once. The chain links TRBV27 to TRBJ1-6; D ambiguous. The length of the CDR3 is 14 residues. V shed 3 bases and J shed 4 bases, with 7 bases lying between them. Germline CDR1 MNHEY, CDR2 SMNVEV (reference sequence). In DNA form, the CDR3 reads TGTGCCAGCAGTTTCAGAGCGTATAATTCACCCCTCCACTTT. Translating it yields CASSFRAYNSPLHF.

This rearrangement joins TRBV6-1 to TRBJ2-2, with unresolved D. Germline-derived CDR1 and CDR2 are MNHNS and SASEGT. V was clipped by 10 bases and J by 7 bases, with 16 bases between them. This CDR3 spans 13 amino acids. The CDR3 DNA reads TGTGCCACTCTTCGTAGGACGATCGGGGAGCTGTTTTTT. Translated: CATLRRTIGELFF.

This rearrangement joins TRBV6-6 to TRBJ2-1, with 8 nucleotides matching TRBD1. Germline V gene data show CDR1 as MNHNY and CDR2 as SVGAGI (reference sequence). This CDR3 contains 15 residues. The V and J ends lost 5 bases and 7 bases, in that order; junction bases with no gene match: 10. CDR3 in amino acids: CASSQGQGNLNEQFF. CDR3 coding DNA: TGTGCCAGCAGTCAAGGACAGGGAAATTTGAATGAGCAGTTCTTC.

The gene calls are TRBV2 and TRBJ1-1; a possible D gene is TRBD1 (5 bases). V was clipped by 4 bases and J by 3 bases, with 9 bases between them. The CDR3 has 13 residues. Germline V lookup: CDR1 SNHLY, CDR2 FYNNEI. The CDR3 region has the DNA TGTGCCAGCAGTGGGGTGGGGGACACTGAAGCTTTCTTT. This codes for CASSGVGDTEAFF.